Below are 5 T cell receptor beta chains sequenced from a single sample in a study of blood T cell repertoires in COVID-19. This table comes from immunoSEQ multiplex PCR, and its TCRdb copy is limited to in-frame clones, with some not included. The sample lists 150,000 to 200,000 clones, under 95% occurring once. The source material was peripheral blood. Source of these receptors: a man in his 60s with active or convalescent COVID-19.

This clone appeared a few times. This sequence joins TRBV6-6 and TRBJ1-2; TRBD1 agrees at 12 bases. The CDR3 totals 15 residues. The V and J ends lost 4 bases and 6 bases, in that order; junction bases with no gene match: 6. Germline CDR1 reads MNHNY; CDR2 reads SVGAGI (reference sequence). CDR3 protein: CASSFGDRGLNGYTF. In DNA form, the CDR3 reads TGTGCCAGCAGTTTTGGGGACAGGGGGCTCAATGGCTACACCTTC.

The rearrangement joins TRBV2 to TRBJ1-6, with D maybe TRBD1 (5 bases). The V end was cut by 3 bases, the J end by 0 bases, with 12 bases between. This CDR3 spans 17 amino acids. Germline V gives CDR1 SNHLY, CDR2 FYNNEI. The CDR3 sequence: CASSDNRLSSYNSPLHF. The CDR3, as DNA: TGTGCCAGCAGTGATAACAGGTTGAGCTCCTATAATTCACCCCTCCACTTT.

This clone was counted between two and nine times. The V call is TRBV27, the J call TRBJ1-5; 7 positions match TRBD1. The junction had 21 bases not matched to a gene; V was cut back by 5 bases and J by 11 bases. The CDR3 spans 17 residues. The germline CDR1 and CDR2 sequences are MNHEY and SMNVEV (reference sequence). Written as DNA, the CDR3 is TGTGCCAGCAGTGGGAGTAGCAGGGACAGTCGATGGCAGTCCCAGCATTTT. Protein sequence: CASSGSSRDSRWQSQHF.

The count of this clone is one. The chain combines TRBV29-1 with TRBJ1-3; D not resolved. The CDR3 runs to 12 residues. Germline assignment: CDR1 SQVTM and CDR2 ANQGSEA. The germline V and J ends were trimmed by 4 bases and 4 bases, with 8 bases remaining between them. DNA of the CDR3: TGCAGCGTTGGAGGGCACGGAAACACCATATATTTT. Translation gives CSVGGHGNTIYF.

This sequence joins TRBV5-6 and TRBJ1-3; 8 nucleotides agree with TRBD1. V was clipped by 5 bases and J by 4 bases; unmatched bases: 11. Germline-derived CDR1 and CDR2 are SGHDT and YYEEEE. This CDR3 contains 16 residues. DNA for the CDR3: TGTGCCAGCAGTTTAACTACAGGGGGTGCGGGAAACACCATATATTTT. Its translation is CASSLTTGGAGNTIYF. The complete variable domain, with remaining parts taken from reference TRBV5-6 and TRBJ1-3, reads DAGVTQSPTHLIKTRGQQVTLRCSPKSGHDTVSWYQQALGQGPQFIFQYYEEEERQRGNFPDRFSGHQFPNYSSELNVNALLLGDSALYLCASSLTTGGAGNTIYFGEGSWLTVV.